The 9 T cell receptor beta chains in this list originate from one sample, sequenced in a study of T cell responses to AZD1222 COVID-19 vaccine (TCRdb year 2021). Sample time point, as interpreted from the label and publication: baseline before first vaccination. The receptor library was made with the immunoSEQ multiplex PCR assay. Not all clones reach the TCRdb copy of this immuneACCESS table, which keeps in-frame sequences only. Checked studies attribute under half of the gap to unresolved V genes and leave the rest unexplained. This sample gives some 120,000 clones in total; less than 90% of them show up just once. The ten largest clones represent 3.5% to 4.5% of the sample. Sequencing was performed on peripheral blood, taken on day 0 of AZD1222 vaccination. Receptor source: an adult in good health.

CDR3 DNA: TGTGCCAGCAGCGTAGGGGGCCGAATTGGCTATGGCTACACCTTC. As protein: CASSVGGRIGYGYTF. The genes are TRBV9 and TRBJ1-2; perhaps TRBD1 as D (5 bases). This CDR3 region has 15 residues. The germline V and J ends were trimmed by 0 bases and 4 bases, with 13 bases remaining between them. Per germline, CDR1 SGDLS and CDR2 YYNGEE.

This chain uses TRBV3-1 (or the pseudogene TRBV3-2) with TRBJ1-2, with TRBD1 matching over 7 bases. V gave up 0 bases and J gave up 8 bases; unmatched junction bases: 12. Germline V lookup: CDR1 LGHDT, CDR2 YNNKEL (reference sequence). The CDR3 consists of 16 residues. CDR3 coding DNA: TGTGCCAGCAGCCAAGATGGAGGGACAGTGGGCCCGGGCTACACCTTC. Translating gives CASSQDGGTVGPGYTF.

The chain is built from TRBV2 and TRBJ1-1; the D gene is possibly TRBD1 (5 bases). Between the trimmed V and J ends, which lost 7 bases and 0 bases, there was a span of 24 bases. The CDR3 spans 18 residues. Germline V CDR1 and CDR2: SNHLY, FYNNEI. CDR3 amino acids: CASTTPTGRVAMNTEAFF. CDR3 DNA: TGTGCCAGCACGACACCGACTGGCAGGGTAGCCATGAACACTGAAGCTTTCTTT.

This chain joins TRBV29-1 and TRBJ2-1, with TRBD2 matching over 8 bases. This CDR3 is built from 14 residues. V lost 6 bases to trimming and J lost 2 bases; unmatched junction nucleotides: 6. The germline V gene encodes CDR1 SQVTM and CDR2 ANQGSEA. CDR3: CSVLLADAYNEQFF. CDR3 sequence (DNA): TGCAGCGTCCTACTAGCGGATGCCTACAATGAGCAGTTCTTC.

The rearrangement joins TRBV24-1 to TRBJ2-4; TRBD1 matches at 10 bases. The CDR3 length is 15 residues. Germline-derived CDR1 and CDR2 are KGHDR and SFDVKD. Trimming took 3 bases from V and 7 from J; bases not matched to a gene: 5. The chain's CDR3 is CATSDPGQGGNIQYF. In DNA, the CDR3 is TGTGCCACCAGTGATCCCGGACAGGGGGGGAACATTCAGTACTTC.

Worth noting for this clone: A read error may produce the germline difference seen at one junction end. The rearrangement uses TRBV27 and TRBJ2-2; the match to TRBD2 covers 7 bases. Per the germline V gene, CDR1 is MNHEY and CDR2 is SMNVEV (reference sequence). The CDR3 totals 14 residues. The CDR3 DNA follows: TGTGCCGGGGTAGGGACTACGAATACCGGGGAGCTGTTTTTT. Its translation: CAGVGTTNTGELFF.

The rearrangement links TRBV7-8 to TRBJ1-1; D gene ambiguous. The CDR3 consists of 13 residues. Trimming stripped 0 bases from V and 4 bases from J, with 6 bases between. Germline V gives CDR1 SGHVS, CDR2 FQNEAQ. CDR3 DNA: TGTGCCAGCAGCTTAGCCGAGGGCACTGAAGCTTTCTTT. Translation: CASSLAEGTEAFF.

This sequence joins TRBV7-8 and TRBJ1-1; no reliable D call. Trimming pared 7 bases from V and 3 bases from J, leaving 6 bases between. Per germline, CDR1 SGHVS and CDR2 FQNEAQ. This CDR3 is 11 amino acids long. The CDR3, as DNA: TGTGCCAGCATTCAGCACACTGAAGCTTTCTTT. It encodes CASIQHTEAFF.

The genes are TRBV7-9 and TRBJ2-1; D possibly corresponds to TRBD1 (5 bases). Per the germline V gene, CDR1 is SEHNR and CDR2 is FQNEAQ (reference sequence). With 6 bases removed from V and 10 bases from J, the gap between germline ends came to 16 bases. The CDR3 runs 13 residues. The CDR3 DNA follows: TGTGCCAGCAGAGGTGGTTGGGGCAACGAGCAGTTCTTC. Translated, it gives CASRGGWGNEQFF.